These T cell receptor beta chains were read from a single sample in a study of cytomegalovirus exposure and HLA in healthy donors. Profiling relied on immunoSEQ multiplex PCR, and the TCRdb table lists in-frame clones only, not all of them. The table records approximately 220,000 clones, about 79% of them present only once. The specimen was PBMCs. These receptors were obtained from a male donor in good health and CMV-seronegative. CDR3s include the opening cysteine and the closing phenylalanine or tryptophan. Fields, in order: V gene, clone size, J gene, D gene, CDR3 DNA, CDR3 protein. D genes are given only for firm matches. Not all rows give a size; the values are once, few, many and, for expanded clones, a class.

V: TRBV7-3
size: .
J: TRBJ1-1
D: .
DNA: TGTGCCAGCAGCGTCGTGGGGGGCACTGAAGCTTTCTTT
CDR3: CASSVVGGTEAFF

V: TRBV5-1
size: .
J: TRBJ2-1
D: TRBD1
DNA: TGCGCCAGCAGCTCGCTACAGGGGAATGAGCAGTTCTTC
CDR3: CASSSLQGNEQFF

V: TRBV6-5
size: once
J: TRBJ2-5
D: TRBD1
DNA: TGTGCCAGCAGCCCAGACAGGGGGTATGGAGAGACCCAGTACTTC
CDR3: CASSPDRGYGETQYF

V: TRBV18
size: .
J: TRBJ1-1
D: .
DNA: TGTGCCAGCTCACCACCGGGTTGGGGGGACACTGAAGCTTTCTTT
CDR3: CASSPPGWGDTEAFF

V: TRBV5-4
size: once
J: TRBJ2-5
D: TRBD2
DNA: TGTGCCAGCAGCTTACCGGGACTAGCGGGACTTGCAGAGACCCAGTACTTC
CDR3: CASSLPGLAGLAETQYF

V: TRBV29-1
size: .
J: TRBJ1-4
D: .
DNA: TGCAGCGTTGTACTTAATGAAAAACTGTTTTTT
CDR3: CSVVLNEKLFF

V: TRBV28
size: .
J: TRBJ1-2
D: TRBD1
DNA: TGTGCCAGCAGTACCAGATACAGGGGGGGCTATGGCTACACCTTC
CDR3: CASSTRYRGGYGYTF

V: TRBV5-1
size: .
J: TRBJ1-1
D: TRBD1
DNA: TGCGCCAGCAGCCCGGGACAGGGAATGGGGACTGAAGCTTTCTTT
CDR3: CASSPGQGMGTEAFF

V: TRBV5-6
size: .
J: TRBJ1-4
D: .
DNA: TGTGCCAGCAGCCGGGGTGGAAGGGATTTGGTTAATGAAAAACTGTTTTTT
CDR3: CASSRGGRDLVNEKLFF

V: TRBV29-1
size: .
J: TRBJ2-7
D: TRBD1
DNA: TGCAGCGCAACAGGGGGCTCCTACGAGCAGTACTTC
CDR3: CSATGGSYEQYF

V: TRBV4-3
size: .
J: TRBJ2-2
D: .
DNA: TGCGCCAGCAGCCAAGTATCACAGGATACGAACACCGGGGAGCTGTTTTTT
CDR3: CASSQVSQDTNTGELFF

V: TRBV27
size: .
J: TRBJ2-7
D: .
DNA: TGTGCCAGCAGTTTAGCCGGGGTTGGCGAGCAGTACTTC
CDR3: CASSLAGVGEQYF

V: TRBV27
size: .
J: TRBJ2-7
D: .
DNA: TGTGCCAGCAGTTTGACTAGCTCCTACGAGCAGTACTTC
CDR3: CASSLTSSYEQYF

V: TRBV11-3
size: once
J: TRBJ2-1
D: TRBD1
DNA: TGTGCCAGCAGCTTAGAAATAGGGACAGGGGGTGACAATGAGCAGTTCTTC
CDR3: CASSLEIGTGGDNEQFF

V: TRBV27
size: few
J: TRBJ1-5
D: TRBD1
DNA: TGTGCCAGCAGTTCCATGACAGGGGGCCGCAATCAGCCCCAGCATTTT
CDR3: CASSSMTGGRNQPQHF

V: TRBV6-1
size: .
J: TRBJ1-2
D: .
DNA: TGTGCCAGCAGACTCTTGGGGGGGATGCGTGGCTACACCTTC
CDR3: CASRLLGGMRGYTF

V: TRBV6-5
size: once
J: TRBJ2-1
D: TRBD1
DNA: TGTGCCAGCAGTTTCCGGGACAGCTACAATGAGCAGTTCTTC
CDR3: CASSFRDSYNEQFF

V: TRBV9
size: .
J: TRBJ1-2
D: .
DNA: TGTGCCAGCGGTGTGACCCAGGGGAACTATGGCTACACCTTC
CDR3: CASGVTQGNYGYTF

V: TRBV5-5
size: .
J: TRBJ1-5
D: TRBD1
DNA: TGTGCCAGCAGCTTGGCCGGACAGGGGGCAGGCAATCAGCCCCAGCATTTT
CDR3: CASSLAGQGAGNQPQHF

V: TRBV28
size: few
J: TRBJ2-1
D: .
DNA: TGTGCCAGCAGTTTATTCCACTCCCTTAGCTCCTACAATGAGCAGTTCTTC
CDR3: CASSLFHSLSSYNEQFF

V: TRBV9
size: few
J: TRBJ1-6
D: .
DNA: TGTGCCAGCAGCGTACTTAACAGGGACTCACCCCTCCACTTT
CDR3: CASSVLNRDSPLHF

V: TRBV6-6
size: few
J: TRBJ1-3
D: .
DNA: TGTGCCAGCAGCCCCCGGGACTCTGGAAACACCATATATTTT
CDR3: CASSPRDSGNTIYF

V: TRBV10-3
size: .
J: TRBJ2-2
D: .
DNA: TGTGCCATCAGTGAGGGAGCCCCGGGCACCGGGGAGCTGTTTTTT
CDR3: CAISEGAPGTGELFF

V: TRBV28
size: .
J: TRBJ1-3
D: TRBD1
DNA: TGTGCCAGCAGTTTTCTAGGACAGGGGATCCTTACCCCTGGAAACACCATATATTTT
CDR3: CASSFLGQGILTPGNTIYF

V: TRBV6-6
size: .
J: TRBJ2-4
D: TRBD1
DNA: TGTGCCAGCAGTTACTCAAGGGGGCTCAACATTCAGTACTTC
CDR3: CASSYSRGLNIQYF

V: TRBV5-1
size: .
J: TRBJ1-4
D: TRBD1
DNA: TGCGCCAGCAGCTTGGATCTGTCCGGGACAGGGTATGAAAAACTGTTTTTT
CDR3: CASSLDLSGTGYEKLFF

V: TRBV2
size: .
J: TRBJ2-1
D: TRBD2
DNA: TGTGCCAGCAGTGAAGTGGGGACTAGCGGGTATGAGCAGTTCTTC
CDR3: CASSEVGTSGYEQFF

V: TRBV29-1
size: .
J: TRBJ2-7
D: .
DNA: TGCAGCGTTGGGGCTAGCCGGAACTACGAGCAGTACTTC
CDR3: CSVGASRNYEQYF

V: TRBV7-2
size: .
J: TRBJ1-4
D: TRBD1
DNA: TGTGCCAGCAGCCGCCAGGGGGTCGGGTCTAATGAAAAACTGTTTTTT
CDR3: CASSRQGVGSNEKLFF

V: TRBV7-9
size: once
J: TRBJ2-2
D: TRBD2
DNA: TGTGCCAGCAGAGGACTAGCGGGGGACACCGGGGAGCTGTTTTTT
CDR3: CASRGLAGDTGELFF

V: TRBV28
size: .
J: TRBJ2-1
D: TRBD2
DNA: TGTGCCAGCAGTCACGGGACTAGCGGGAATGATGAGCAGTTCTTC
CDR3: CASSHGTSGNDEQFF

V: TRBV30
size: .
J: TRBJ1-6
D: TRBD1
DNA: TGTGCCTGGAGTCCTCGGACAGGGAAGTCCTATAATTCACCCCTCCACTTT
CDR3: CAWSPRTGKSYNSPLHF

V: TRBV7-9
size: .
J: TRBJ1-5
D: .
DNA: TGTGCCAGCGGCTCTGACGGGACACCTTACAATCAGCCCCAGCATTTT
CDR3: CASGSDGTPYNQPQHF

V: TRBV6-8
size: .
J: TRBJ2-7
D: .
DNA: TGTGCCAGAATATCTCCTCGCAGGCGCCCCTACGAGCAGTACTTC
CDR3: CARISPRRRPYEQYF

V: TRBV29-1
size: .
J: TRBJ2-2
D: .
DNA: TGCAGCGTTTTAGGACAGAACACCGGGGAGCTGTTTTTT
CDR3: CSVLGQNTGELFF

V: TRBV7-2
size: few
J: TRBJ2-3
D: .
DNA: TGTGCCAGCATCGACACTAGCCCTAGCACAGATACGCAGTATTTT
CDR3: CASIDTSPSTDTQYF

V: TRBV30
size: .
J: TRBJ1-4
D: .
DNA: TGTGCCTGGAGCCGGCAGGGATGGGAAAAACTGTTTTTT
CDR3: CAWSRQGWEKLFF

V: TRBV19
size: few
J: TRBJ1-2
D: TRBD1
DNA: TGTGCCAGTAGTATCCGCGACAGGGGGCGATTTGGCTACACCTTC
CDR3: CASSIRDRGRFGYTF

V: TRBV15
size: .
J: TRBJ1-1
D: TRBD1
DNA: TGTGCCACCAGCAGAGCGGGACAGGGGGTCGGTGAAGCTTTCTTT
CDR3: CATSRAGQGVGEAFF

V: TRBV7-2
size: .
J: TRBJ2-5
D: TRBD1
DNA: TGTGCCAGCAGCTTAGTACAGGGGAAGGGCGAGACCCAGTACTTC
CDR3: CASSLVQGKGETQYF

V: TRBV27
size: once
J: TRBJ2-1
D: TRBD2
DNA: TGTGCCAGCAGTTTAACTCTAGCGGGAGTTGAGCAGTTCTTC
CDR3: CASSLTLAGVEQFF

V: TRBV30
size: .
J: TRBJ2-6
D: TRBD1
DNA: TGTGCCAGGGACAGCTCTGGGGCCAACGTCCTGACTTTC
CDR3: CARDSSGANVLTF

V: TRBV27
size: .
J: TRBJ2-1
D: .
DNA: TGTGCCACCCATCGGAACGGAGGGTACAATGAGCAGTTCTTC
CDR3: CATHRNGGYNEQFF

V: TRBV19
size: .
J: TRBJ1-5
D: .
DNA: TGTGCCAGTAATACAGGAATCAATCAGCCCCAGCATTTT
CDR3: CASNTGINQPQHF

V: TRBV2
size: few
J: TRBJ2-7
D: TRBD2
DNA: TGTGCCAGCAGTGTGTCAGGTAGCGGGAGGGCCTACGAGCAGTACTTC
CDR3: CASSVSGSGRAYEQYF

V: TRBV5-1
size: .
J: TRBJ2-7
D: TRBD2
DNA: TGCGCCAGCAGCTTGGGCCTAGCGGACGGCCAGCAGTACTTC
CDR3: CASSLGLADGQQYF

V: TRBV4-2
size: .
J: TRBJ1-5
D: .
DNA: TGTGCCAGCAGCCAAGATAAGACACCCGATAGCAATCAGCCCCAGCATTTT
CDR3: CASSQDKTPDSNQPQHF

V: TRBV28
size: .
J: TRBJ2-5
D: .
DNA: TGTGCCAGCACCCCAGGCGGGCGGGCGTCAGAGACCCAGTACTTC
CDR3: CASTPGGRASETQYF

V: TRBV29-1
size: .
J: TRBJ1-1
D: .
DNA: TGCAGCGTTGACGACAGAACGATTATCATGAACACTGAAGCTTTCTTT
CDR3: CSVDDRTIIMNTEAFF

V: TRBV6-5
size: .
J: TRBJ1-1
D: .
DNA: TGTGCCAGCGGGACTGACTCACTGGAGGGCACTGAAGCTTTCTTT
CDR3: CASGTDSLEGTEAFF

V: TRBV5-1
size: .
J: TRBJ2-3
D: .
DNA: TGCGCCAGCAGCTTGGATCGTTTATCTAGCACAGATACGCAGTATTTT
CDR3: CASSLDRLSSTDTQYF

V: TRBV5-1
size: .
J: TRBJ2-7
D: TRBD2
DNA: TGCGCCAGCAGCCTACTAGCGGACGAGCAGTACTTC
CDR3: CASSLLADEQYF

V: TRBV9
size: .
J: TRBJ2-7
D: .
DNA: TGTGCCAGCAGCCCGACTAGCTCCTACGAGCAGTACTTC
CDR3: CASSPTSSYEQYF

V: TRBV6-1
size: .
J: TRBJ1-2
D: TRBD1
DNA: TGTGCCAGCAGACCGACAGGGGCCAAGAACTATGGCTACACCTTC
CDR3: CASRPTGAKNYGYTF

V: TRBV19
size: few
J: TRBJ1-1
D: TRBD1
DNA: TGTGCCAGTAGTATAGGGTGGACAGGGGGAGTAGACACTGAAGCTTTCTTT
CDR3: CASSIGWTGGVDTEAFF

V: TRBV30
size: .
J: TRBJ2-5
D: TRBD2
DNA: TGTGCCTGGAGGAGCGGGGGGTCAGGGACCCAGTACTTC
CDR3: CAWRSGGSGTQYF

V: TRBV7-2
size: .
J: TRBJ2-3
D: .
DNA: TGTGCCAGCAGCTTAGCCCCAGGGAGCACAGATACGCAGTATTTT
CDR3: CASSLAPGSTDTQYF